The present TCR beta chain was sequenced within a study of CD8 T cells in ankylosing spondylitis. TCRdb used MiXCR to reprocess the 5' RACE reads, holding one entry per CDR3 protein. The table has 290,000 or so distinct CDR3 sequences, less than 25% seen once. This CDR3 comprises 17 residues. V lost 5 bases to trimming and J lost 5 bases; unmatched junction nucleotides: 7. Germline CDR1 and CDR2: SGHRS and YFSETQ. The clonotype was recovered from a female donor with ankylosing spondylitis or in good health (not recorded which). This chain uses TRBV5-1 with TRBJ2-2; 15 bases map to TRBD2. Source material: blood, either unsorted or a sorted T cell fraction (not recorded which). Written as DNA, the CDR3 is TGCGCCAGCAGTTCTGGACTAGCGGGAGGGCGAACCGGGGAGCTGTTTTTT. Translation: CASSSGLAGGRTGELFF.